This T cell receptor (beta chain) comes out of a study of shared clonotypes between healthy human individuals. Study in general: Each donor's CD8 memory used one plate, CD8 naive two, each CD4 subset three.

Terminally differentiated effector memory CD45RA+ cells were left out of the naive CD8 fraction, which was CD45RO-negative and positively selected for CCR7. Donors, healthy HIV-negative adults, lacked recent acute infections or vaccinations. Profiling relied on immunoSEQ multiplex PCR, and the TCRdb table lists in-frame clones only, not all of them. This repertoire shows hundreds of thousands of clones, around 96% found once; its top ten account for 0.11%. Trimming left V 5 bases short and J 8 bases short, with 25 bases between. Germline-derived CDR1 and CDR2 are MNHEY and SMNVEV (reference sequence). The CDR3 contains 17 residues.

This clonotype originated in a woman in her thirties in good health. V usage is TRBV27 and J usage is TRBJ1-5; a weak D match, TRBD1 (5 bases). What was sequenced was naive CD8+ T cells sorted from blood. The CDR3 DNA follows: TGTGCCAGCAGTACCTTCTATGGGGCAGGGAAGGCGGAGCCCCAGCATTTT. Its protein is CASSTFYGAGKAEPQHF.